These T cell receptor beta chains were read from a single sample in a study of CD8+ T cells in alopecia areata. Using immunoSEQ multiplex PCR, the repertoire was profiled, and TCRdb retains in-frame clones only, with some absent. This table has under 250,000 clones, around 62% appearing once. Sequenced material: CD4+ T cells sorted from blood, taken at week 0. These receptors originate from a human donor with alopecia areata. The CDR3 runs from the conserved cysteine through the conserved F or W. A D gene is named only where the DNA matches it firmly. Where a row states a size, it is once, few, many or the class of an expanded clone; other rows omit it.

J | size | D | V | CDR3 | DNA
TRBJ1-2 | - | - | TRBV30 | CAWSVPKSYYGYTF | TGTGCCTGGAGTGTTCCGAAATCTTACTATGGCTACACCTTC
TRBJ1-2 | - | - | TRBV30 | CAWSVPRLTNYGYTF | TGTGCCTGGAGTGTACCAAGACTTACTAACTATGGCTACACCTTC
TRBJ2-3 | - | - | TRBV30 | CARGSGSTDTQYF | TGTGCCCGGGGGAGCGGGAGCACAGATACGCAGTATTTT
TRBJ1-2 | few | - | TRBV7-2 | CASSSRRDTRSNYGYTF | TGTGCCAGCAGCTCCCGTCGGGACACCAGATCTAACTATGGCTACACCTTC
TRBJ1-5 | - | - | TRBV27 | CASSLSSGVGNQPQHF | TGTGCCAGCAGTTTATCATCAGGGGTAGGCAATCAGCCCCAGCATTTT
TRBJ1-1 | - | TRBD1 | TRBV4-1 | CASMTGENTEAFF | TGCGCCAGCATGACAGGGGAGAACACTGAAGCTTTCTTT
TRBJ2-7 | - | TRBD2 | TRBV4-1 | CASSPAASGSSYEQYF | TGCGCCAGCAGCCCAGCCGCTAGCGGGAGCTCCTACGAGCAGTACTTC
TRBJ1-2 | - | - | TRBV6-5 | CASTNTGQGGYTF | TGTGCCAGCACCAACACGGGTCAGGGTGGCTACACCTTC
TRBJ2-6 | few | TRBD1 | TRBV2 | CASSRQGSGANVLTF | TGTGCCAGCAGTCGACAGGGTTCTGGGGCCAACGTCCTGACTTTC
TRBJ2-1 | few | TRBD2 | TRBV30 | CAWSSGVVRGNEQFF | TGTGCCTGGAGTAGCGGGGTAGTGAGAGGCAATGAGCAGTTCTTC
TRBJ1-1 | - | - | TRBV9 | CASSVTLGNTEAFF | TGTGCCAGCAGCGTAACACTTGGGAACACTGAAGCTTTCTTT
TRBJ1-1 | once | TRBD1 | TRBV29-1 | CSVRDRGTTEAFF | TGCAGCGTTCGGGACAGGGGTACGACTGAAGCTTTCTTT
TRBJ2-3 | few | TRBD1 | TRBV7-2 | CASSLVPQGADTQYF | TGTGCCAGCAGCTTAGTCCCCCAGGGGGCAGATACGCAGTATTTT
TRBJ2-3 | - | - | TRBV30 | CAWTLRAGLGDTQYF | TGTGCCTGGACCTTACGTGCGGGATTAGGAGATACGCAGTATTTT
TRBJ2-7 | - | - | TRBV29-1 | CSVIPSPYEQYF | TGCAGCGTTATCCCCAGCCCCTACGAGCAGTACTTC
TRBJ2-2 | - | TRBD2 | TRBV6-1 | CASSVRWAGAGELFF | TGTGCCAGCAGTGTTCGTTGGGCGGGAGCCGGGGAGCTGTTTTTT
TRBJ2-3 | - | TRBD2 | TRBV4-2 | CASSQAASGRATDTQYF | TGTGCCAGCAGCCAAGCGGCTAGCGGGAGGGCAACAGATACGCAGTATTTT